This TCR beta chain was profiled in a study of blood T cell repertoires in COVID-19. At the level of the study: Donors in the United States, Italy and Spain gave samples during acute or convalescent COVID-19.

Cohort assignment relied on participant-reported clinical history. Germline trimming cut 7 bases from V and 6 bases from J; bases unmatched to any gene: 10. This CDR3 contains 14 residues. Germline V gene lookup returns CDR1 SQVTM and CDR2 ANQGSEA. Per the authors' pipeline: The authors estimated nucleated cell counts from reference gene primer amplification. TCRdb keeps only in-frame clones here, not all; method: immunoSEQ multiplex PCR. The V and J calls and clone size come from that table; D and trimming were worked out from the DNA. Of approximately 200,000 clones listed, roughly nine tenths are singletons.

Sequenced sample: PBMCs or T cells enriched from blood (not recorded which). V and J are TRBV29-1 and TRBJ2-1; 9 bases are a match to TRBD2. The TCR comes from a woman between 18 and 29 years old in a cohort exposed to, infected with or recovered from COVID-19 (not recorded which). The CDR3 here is CSAAAPGLANEQFF. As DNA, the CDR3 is TGCAGCGCTGCGGCACCGGGACTAGCCAATGAGCAGTTCTTC.